A selection of T cell receptor beta chains follows, all from one sample in a study of post-analysis software for immune sequencing data. A single record per CDR3 protein comes from TCRdb applying MiXCR to the PCR reads. Here the sample spans 150,000 to 200,000 distinct CDR3 sequences, around 30% being singletons. Specimen: blood. The receptors shown here come from a girl aged 10-17 years with multiple sclerosis. Both conserved end residues are part of each CDR3. A D gene is named only where the DNA matches it firmly. Some rows mark clone size as missing; the rest say once, few, many or name a class of expanded clone.

V	size	D	J	DNA	CDR3
TRBV10-2	many	.	TRBJ2-5	TGCGCCAGCAGTGATTTACAAGAGACCCAGTACTTC	CASSDLQETQYF
TRBV12-3/TRBV12-4	many	.	TRBJ2-3	TGTGCCAGCAGTTGGGGGGATACGCAGTATTTT	CASSWGDTQYF
TRBV21-1	many	.	TRBJ2-1	TGTGCCAGCAGCAAAGCGCGCCGGGAGCAGTTCTTC	CASSKARREQFF
TRBV10-3	many	TRBD1	TRBJ2-5	TGTGCCATCACCCCGACAGGGGAGGAGGTCCAGTACTTC	CAITPTGEEVQYF
TRBV10-3	.	.	TRBJ2-7	TGTGCCATCAGTGAACCCCAGTTTTACAATGAGCAGTACTTC	CAISEPQFYNEQYF
TRBV3-1	few	.	TRBJ1-1	TGTGCCAGCAGTCCTGACGGGGACACTGAAGCTTTCTTT	CASSPDGDTEAFF
TRBV7-9	many	.	TRBJ2-1	TGTGCCAGCAGCTTCTCCGGGACAAGTAATGAGCAGTTCTTC	CASSFSGTSNEQFF
TRBV10-1	.	.	TRBJ2-1	TGCGCCAGCAGTGAGTCGACGATAGGGTTGGGTGAGCAGTTCTTC	CASSESTIGLGEQFF
TRBV3-1	.	.	TRBJ2-1	TGTGCCAGCAGCCAAGACCGAGGAAGAGAGCAGTTCTTC	CASSQDRGREQFF
TRBV20-1	.	TRBD2	TRBJ2-7	TGCAGTGCTACCCGCTGGACTGGGACTAGCTTGGTGGTCGGCGAGCAGTACTTC	CSATRWTGTSLVVGEQYF
TRBV14	.	TRBD1	TRBJ1-2	TGTGCCAGCAGCCGTACAGGGGGCAACTATGGCTACACCTTC	CASSRTGGNYGYTF
TRBV4-1	many	TRBD2	TRBJ2-7	TGCGCCAGCAGCCAAGTAGGGACTAGCGGGGCCTACGAGCAGTACTTC	CASSQVGTSGAYEQYF
TRBV5-6	many	TRBD1	TRBJ1-5	TGTGCCAGCAGTCACGGAGGACAGGGTAGGGATCAGCCCCAGCATTTT	CASSHGGQGRDQPQHF
TRBV15	.	.	TRBJ2-2	TGTGCCACCAGCAGAGGACGTGCGGGTAACACCGGGGAGCTGTTTTTT	CATSRGRAGNTGELFF
TRBV5-5	many	.	TRBJ2-1	TGTGCCAGCAGCTTCACCGGGACGCTTAACAATGAGCAGTTCTTC	CASSFTGTLNNEQFF
TRBV12-3/TRBV12-4	.	.	TRBJ1-5	TGTGCCAGTAGTTTATTTAGGGGGGTGGAACAGCCCCAGCATTTT	CASSLFRGVEQPQHF
TRBV3-1	few	TRBD1	TRBJ1-4	TGTGCCAGCAGCCAAGACAGGGGGACTAACTCTGCTGAAAAACTGTTTTTT	CASSQDRGTNSAEKLFF
TRBV29-1	many	.	TRBJ2-5	TGCAGCGTTGGGGGACCGGGACTCGGGAAAGAGACCCAGTACTTC	CSVGGPGLGKETQYF
TRBV28	few	.	TRBJ2-4	TGTGCCAGCAGTCTCCCGGGGAGCGTGGGAAACATTCAGTACTTC	CASSLPGSVGNIQYF
TRBV11-2	few	.	TRBJ2-1	TGTGCCAGCAGCTCACCGATTGGATTGAGCTCCTACAATGAGCAGTTCTTC	CASSSPIGLSSYNEQFF
TRBV4-1	.	.	TRBJ1-4	TGCGCCGGCAGCCGGGTGCACCGGGGCGCAACTAATGAAAAACTGTTTTTT	CAGSRVHRGATNEKLFF
TRBV12-3/TRBV12-4	few	.	TRBJ1-2	TGTGCCAGCAGTTGGCGGGGTGGCTACACCTTC	CASSWRGGYTF
TRBV11-2	.	TRBD2	TRBJ2-3	TGTGCCAGCAGCTTAGTTGCGGGAGCTGGAGATACGCAGTATTTT	CASSLVAGAGDTQYF
TRBV7-9	many	TRBD1	TRBJ2-7	TGTGCCAGCAGCCCGGGACAGTCCACCTACGAGCAGTACTTC	CASSPGQSTYEQYF
TRBV29-1	few	.	TRBJ2-7	TGCAGCGTTGAAGATGGGATGCGCGGGTACGAGCAGTACTTC	CSVEDGMRGYEQYF
TRBV7-2	.	.	TRBJ1-1	TGTGCCAGCAGCCTCAATTGGGGTAACACTGAAGCTTTCTTT	CASSLNWGNTEAFF
TRBV12-3/TRBV12-4	.	.	TRBJ1-1	TGTGCCAGCAGTTTTGAACGCAGGAGGTACACTGAAGCTTTCTTT	CASSFERRRYTEAFF
TRBV28	many	.	TRBJ2-7	TGTGCCAGCAGTCCTCCCATCACCCGTACGTTCGGGCAGTACTTC	CASSPPITRTFGQYF
TRBV20-1	many	.	TRBJ1-2	TGCAGTGCTAGTTCCGGGGTAGCTGGCTACACCTTC	CSASSGVAGYTF
TRBV20-1	.	TRBD1	TRBJ2-7	TGCAGTGCTCCGGACAGGGTTACTAGCGAGCAGTACTTC	CSAPDRVTSEQYF
TRBV14	few	TRBD1	TRBJ2-7	TGTGCCAGCAGCCTTTCGTTGGACAGGGTTCCCTACGAGCAGTACTTC	CASSLSLDRVPYEQYF
TRBV5-1	.	.	TRBJ1-3	TGCGCCAGCAGTCGGACCTCTGGAAACACCATATATTTT	CASSRTSGNTIYF
TRBV20-1	.	TRBD2	TRBJ2-4	TGCAGTGCTAGAGCCCCGGGACTAGCGGGGGGGAGGGTCAAAAACATTCAGTACTTC	CSARAPGLAGGRVKNIQYF
TRBV3-1	.	.	TRBJ2-7	TGTGCCAGCTCCCAAGATACGGCAGGCCGAGAGCAGTACTTC	CASSQDTAGREQYF
TRBV29-1	many	.	TRBJ1-1	TGCAGCGTTGAAGATCTAGAAAATCGGGCTTTCTTT	CSVEDLENRAFF
TRBV5-1	medium-sized	TRBD1	TRBJ1-2	TGCGCCAGCAGCCCGACAGGGAATATAAACTATGGCTACACCTTC	CASSPTGNINYGYTF
TRBV27	many	.	TRBJ2-7	TGTGCCAGCAGTTTATCGAGGTTAGCCAGCGGAAGCTCCTACGAGCAGTACTTC	CASSLSRLASGSSYEQYF
TRBV28	many	.	TRBJ2-7	TGTGCCACCCTCCAAGGGGGGGGTGACGAGCAGTACTTC	CATLQGGGDEQYF
TRBV10-3	many	TRBD1	TRBJ1-2	TGTGCCATCAGTGAGTCAATACGGGACAGGGTAGACTATGGCTACACCTTC	CAISESIRDRVDYGYTF
TRBV29-1	many	TRBD2	TRBJ2-7	TGCAGCGTCACCCAGCGGGAGGGCCTCCTCTACGAGCAGTACTTC	CSVTQREGLLYEQYF
TRBV10-3	few	.	TRBJ1-1	TGTGCCATCAGTGGCTCTGTGAACACTGAAGCTTTCTTT	CAISGSVNTEAFF
TRBV6-1	few	.	TRBJ1-6	TGTGCCAGCTACCACGGGAACAGGGTCGGGCGCTCCTATAATTCACCCCTCCACTTT	CASYHGNRVGRSYNSPLHF
TRBV2	many	.	TRBJ2-3	TGTGCCAGCAGTGATTTAGGTGACACAGATACGCAGTATTTT	CASSDLGDTDTQYF
TRBV10-3	.	TRBD1	TRBJ1-3	TGTGCCATCATGGGGGACAGGGGCTCTGGAAACACCATATATTTT	CAIMGDRGSGNTIYF
TRBV18	.	.	TRBJ1-5	TGTGCCAGCTCACCGGCGATATCCAATCAGCCCCAGCATTTT	CASSPAISNQPQHF
TRBV7-2	.	.	TRBJ2-7	TGTGCCAGCAGCTTAGCCCAGCGCGGGACCCTCTCCTACGAGCAGTACTTC	CASSLAQRGTLSYEQYF
TRBV28	.	.	TRBJ1-1	TGTGCCAGCAGAAGTTCCACTGAAGCTTTCTTT	CASRSSTEAFF